The 11 T cell receptor beta chains below come from one sample, sequenced in a study of cytomegalovirus exposure and HLA in healthy donors. Primers for the PCR totalled 60 Vbeta and 13 Jbeta. The table came from immunoSEQ multiplex PCR; TCRdb's copy has only in-frame clones and leaves some out. The table records some 110,000 clones, approximately 81% of them present only once. Sequencing used PBMCs. These receptors came from a woman aged 25-40 years in good health and CMV-seronegative.

V and J are TRBV7-2 and TRBJ2-3; TRBD2 aligns across 8 bases. Trimming cost V 2 bases and J 0 bases; bases outside gene matches: 10. The CDR3 covers 18 residues. Germline CDR1 is SGHTA and CDR2 is FQGNSA. The CDR3 here is CASSLYPGERGSTDTQYF. CDR3 DNA: TGTGCCAGCAGCTTATACCCCGGCGAGCGGGGGAGCACAGATACGCAGTATTTT.

This chain joins TRBV4-2 and TRBJ2-1; D not certain. The CDR3 contains 14 residues. Germline V CDR1 and CDR2: LGHNA, YNFKEQ. V lost 0 bases to trimming and J lost 10 bases, with 13 bases between them. The CDR3 region has the DNA TGTGCCAGCAGCCAAGAAGCCGCGATCGCGGAGCAGTTCTTC. Residues: CASSQEAAIAEQFF.

The chain uses TRBV5-8 and TRBJ1-5, with 8 bases that match TRBD1. J was trimmed by 0 bases and V by 6 bases; bases with no gene match: 11. This CDR3 contains 17 residues. Germline V CDR1 and CDR2: SGHTS, YDEGEE. CDR3 in DNA: TGTGCCAGCACTCAAGGGACAGGACATTATAGCAATCAGCCCCAGCATTTT. The encoded protein is CASTQGTGHYSNQPQHF. Supplemented by reference TRBV5-8 and TRBJ1-5, the full variable domain reads EAGVTQSPTHLIKTRGQQATLRCSPISGHTSVYWYQQALGLGLQFLLWYDEGEERNRGNFPPRFSGRQFPNYSSELNVNALELEDSALYLCASTQGTGHYSNQPQHFGDGTRLSIL.

The rearrangement links TRBV27 to TRBJ2-3, with 8 bases aligning to TRBD1. Germline CDR1 and CDR2: MNHEY and SMNVEV (reference sequence). CDR3 length: 16 residues. Trimming took 7 bases from V and 3 from J; bases not matched to a gene: 12. The CDR3: CASNSLGQGRTDTQYF. The CDR3 DNA sequence: TGTGCCAGCAATTCTCTCGGACAGGGACGAACAGATACGCAGTATTTT.

This clone appeared a single time. The genes are TRBV7-6 and TRBJ2-7, with D perhaps matching TRBD2 (6 bases). CDR1 is SGHVS, CDR2 FNYEAQ, per germline. Trimming shortened V by 1 base and J by 5 bases, and 15 bases separated the two germline ends. This CDR3 has 15 residues. In DNA form, the CDR3 reads TGTGCCAGCAGCTTAGACCGGGGGAGGAATAACGAGCAGTACTTC. It translates to CASSLDRGRNNEQYF.

This chain joins TRBV7-9 and TRBJ2-1, with a tentative D call TRBD2 (6 bases). V was cut by 0 bases and J by 5 bases, with 8 bases left in between. CDR3 length: 14 residues. From germline, CDR1 is SEHNR and CDR2 FQNEAQ (reference sequence). CDR3 bases: TGTGCCAGCAGCTTAGCAGGGACTCACAATGAGCAGTTCTTC. This encodes CASSLAGTHNEQFF.

This chain connects TRBV11-2 to TRBJ2-7, with 10 bases that match TRBD2. J lost 6 bases, V lost 7 bases, and 12 bases had no gene match. Germline CDR1 is SGHAT and CDR2 is FQNNGV. The CDR3 runs to 15 residues. CDR3 loop: CASTPQREGPGEQYF. DNA of the CDR3: TGTGCCAGCACCCCCCAGCGGGAGGGCCCTGGCGAGCAGTACTTC.

This chain joins TRBV6-5 and TRBJ1-6; TRBD1 agrees at 7 bases. There are 14 residues in the CDR3. In germline, CDR1 is MNHEY, CDR2 SVGAGI. V gave up 5 bases and J gave up 6 bases; unmatched junction bases: 4. The CDR3 DNA sequence: TGTGCCAGCAGTGCCCGGGACAGTAATTCACCCCTCCACTTT. Its protein product is CASSARDSNSPLHF.

The genes are TRBV7-9 and TRBJ2-7; 9 bases are a match to TRBD2. This CDR3 is 16 amino acids long. From germline, CDR1 is SEHNR and CDR2 FQNEAQ (reference sequence). Germline trimming cut 4 bases from V and 3 bases from J; bases unmatched to any gene: 10. CDR3 sequence (DNA): TGTGCCAGCAGCTCTACATTAGCGGGGGACCTCTACGAGCAGTACTTC. It codes for CASSSTLAGDLYEQYF.

The V and J genes are TRBV9 and TRBJ1-1, with 10 nucleotides matching TRBD1. The V and J ends lost 4 bases and 0 bases, in that order; junction bases with no gene match: 9. The CDR3 consists of 17 residues. Per the germline V gene, CDR1 is SGDLS and CDR2 is YYNGEE. CDR3 residues: CASSPGTGARMNTEAFF. DNA of the CDR3: TGTGCCAGCAGCCCCGGGACAGGGGCACGGATGAACACTGAAGCTTTCTTT.

The CDR3 bases are TGTGCCAGCAGTCCCGGGACAGGGGACTACGAGCAGTACTTC. Encoded protein: CASSPGTGDYEQYF. The chain uses TRBV27 and TRBJ2-7; 10 bases line up with TRBD1. With 5 bases clipped from V and 3 bases from J, the junction kept 4 bases outside the gene matches. Germline CDR1 and CDR2: MNHEY and SMNVEV (reference sequence). The CDR3 extends over 14 amino acids.